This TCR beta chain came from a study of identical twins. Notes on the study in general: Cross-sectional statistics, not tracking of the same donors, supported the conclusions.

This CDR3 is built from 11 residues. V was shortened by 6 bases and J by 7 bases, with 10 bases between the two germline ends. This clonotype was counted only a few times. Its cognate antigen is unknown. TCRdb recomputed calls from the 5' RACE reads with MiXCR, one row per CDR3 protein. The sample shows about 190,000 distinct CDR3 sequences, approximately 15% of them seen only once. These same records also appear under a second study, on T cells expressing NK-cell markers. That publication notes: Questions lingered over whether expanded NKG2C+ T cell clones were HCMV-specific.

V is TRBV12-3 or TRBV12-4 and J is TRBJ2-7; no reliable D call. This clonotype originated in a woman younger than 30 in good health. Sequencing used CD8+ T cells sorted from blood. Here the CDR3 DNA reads TGTGCCAGCAGCGATTTTGGTGAGCAGTACTTC. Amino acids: CASSDFGEQYF.